This T cell receptor (beta chain) is from a study of T cells in Graves' hyperthyroidism and ophthalmopathy. In the study overall: Blood was drawn when the patient was first diagnosed and still untreated.

Uncontrolled infection, other autoimmune disease, pregnancy or lactation led to exclusion. The investigators amplified TCR beta CDR3 regions from RNA transcripts. The HTBI primer set served for first-round RT-PCR of the TCR CDR3. TCRdb itself ran the multiplex PCR reads through MiXCR, one entry per CDR3 protein. The sample includes about 200,000 distinct CDR3 sequences, less than 20% of them seen just once. Regarding this clonotype: Its target is unknown.

After removal of 6 bases from V and 4 bases from J, the junction contained 6 bases not matched to a gene. Germline CDR1 reads MDHEN; CDR2 reads SYDVKM. CDR3 length equals 15 residues. Notes on the study in general: Appearing also in blood were most of the thyroid clonotypes expanded above 0.001. Ophthalmopathy cases were set apart from stable hyperthyroidism by a 13 V-J model.

The gene calls are TRBV28 and TRBJ1-5, with 10 bases lining up with TRBD1. Material: blood. The source of this sequence is a woman between 45 and 65 years old with Graves' hyperthyroidism. The CDR3 DNA reads TGTGCCAGCAGCCTTGGGACAGGGGATAATCAGCCCCAGCATTTT. Its translation: CASSLGTGDNQPQHF.